This paragraph reports one T cell receptor (beta chain). Its antigen is unknown. CDR1 SGHNT and CDR2 YYREEE come from the germline V gene (reference sequence). Trimming took off 0 bases at V and 8 bases at J, with 14 bases between the two ends. The length of the CDR3 is 14 residues. The data were taken from a study of cytomegalovirus exposure and HLA in healthy donors. In the PCR, 60 Vbeta and 13 Jbeta primers were used. The repertoire was sequenced with immunoSEQ multiplex PCR; TCRdb's copy has only in-frame clones and lacks some. The repertoire holds 200,000 or so clones, more than 65% seen once, with around 6% in the top ten. The study's findings and limits: Presence/absence results assume similar sequencing depth per donor, which may not hold. The authors considered a cluster of highly shared sequence variants likely to be a sequencing artifact. In a later analysis, at a false discovery rate of 0.05, 16,951 TCR beta sequences matched HLA alleles. Of the V segments, some could not be distinguished, including TRBV6-2 and TRBV6-3, and were excluded.

The sequencing sample was made of PBMCs. The clonotype was recovered from a woman aged 25 to 39 in good health and CMV-seropositive. The chain combines TRBV5-4 with TRBJ1-1; no firm D call. The CDR3 DNA follows: TGTGCCAGCAGCTTGGCCGGAAGGTACGGGGAAGCTTTCTTT. Its translation is CASSLAGRYGEAFF.